This T cell receptor beta chain was identified during a study of blood T cell repertoires in COVID-19. Study-wide background: The samples span acute and convalescent COVID-19 from the United States, Italy and Spain.

Method: immunoSEQ multiplex PCR; TCRdb's copy keeps in-frame clones and lacks some. The sample yields some 300,000 clones, under 90% seen once. This study enrolled people aged about 18 to 90 from around 25 US geographic areas. In assigning cohorts, the study relied on participant-reported clinical history. A COVID-19 case had been met by exposed participants during the 2 weeks before study entry. The ends lost 3 bases at V and 0 bases at J; junction bases unmatched: 4. Germline CDR1 MNHEY, CDR2 SVGEGT. The CDR3 runs to 15 residues. The chain uses TRBV6-2 or TRBV6-3 and TRBJ2-7, with 8 nucleotides matching TRBD2. Input material: PBMCs or T cells enriched from blood (not recorded which). This sequence originates from a woman between 50 and 59 years old who had been exposed to COVID-19. The CDR3 DNA reads as TGTGCCAGCAGTTATGGGCGGGGGGTCTCCTACGAGCAGTACTTC. Residues: CASSYGRGVSYEQYF.